The 5 T cell receptor beta chains below come from one sample, sequenced in a study of early T cells in non-severe SARS-CoV-2 infection. TCRdb reprocessed the 5' RACE reads with MiXCR, giving one entry per CDR3 protein. The repertoire holds more than 70,000 distinct CDR3 sequences, with 10% to 15% as singletons. Input material: whole blood. The source of these receptors is an adult who was a healthcare worker with PCR-confirmed SARS-CoV-2 infection or an uninfected control (not recorded which).

The V call is TRBV14, the J call TRBJ1-2; D uncertain. The length of the CDR3 is 14 residues. The V gene's germline CDR1 is SGHDN and CDR2 FVKESK. Trimming took 1 base from V and 1 from J, leaving 7 bases between them. For the CDR3, the DNA is TGTGCCAGCAGCCAAGTTAGTGTTAACTATGGCTACACCTTC. This encodes CASSQVSVNYGYTF. Full variable domain (remainder filled in from reference TRBV14 and TRBJ1-2): EAGVTQFPSHSVIEKGQTVTLRCDPISGHDNLYWYRRVMGKEIKFLLHFVKESKQDESGMPNNRFLAERTGGTYSTLKVQPAELEDSGVYFCASSQVSVNYGYTFGSGTRLTVV.

The sample holds many counts of this clonotype. The V and J genes are TRBV6-2 or TRBV6-3 and TRBJ1-1, with unresolved D. V was cut by 6 bases and J by 7 bases, with 12 bases left in between. Germline V gene lookup returns CDR1 MNHEY and CDR2 SVGEGT. The CDR3 runs 12 residues. The CDR3 is CASSRPNLEAFF. The CDR3 DNA is TGTGCCAGCAGCCGGCCGAACCTTGAAGCTTTCTTT.

A few counts support this clonotype. J is TRBJ1-1 and V is TRBV14; 9 nucleotides agree with TRBD1. Germline assignment: CDR1 SGHDN and CDR2 FVKESK. Trimming took 1 base from V and 7 from J; bases not matched to a gene: 10. The CDR3 spans 16 residues. The CDR3 reads CASSQAGQGTPGEAFF. CDR3 bases: TGTGCCAGCAGCCAAGCGGGACAGGGAACCCCGGGTGAAGCTTTCTTT.

In this sample, this clonotype turned up a few times. The chain is built from TRBV6-5 and TRBJ1-5, with a tentative D call TRBD1 (6 bases). Trimming removed 6 bases from V and 5 bases from J, with 17 bases in between. Per germline, CDR1 MNHEY and CDR2 SVGAGI. The CDR3 consists of 15 residues. Here the CDR3 reads CASRSWGASDQPQHF. For the CDR3, the DNA is TGTGCCAGCAGGTCCTGGGGGGCGTCCGATCAGCCCCAGCATTTT.

The table lists this clonotype with a few counts. The DNA for the CDR3 is TGTGCCAGCAGCCAGGGCCCCTCCGTTGAGCAGTTCTTC. Its translation is CASSQGPSVEQFF. The rearrangement links TRBV3-1 to TRBJ2-1; no clear D gene. This CDR3 is 13 amino acids long. Germline loops: CDR1 LGHDT, CDR2 YNNKEL (reference sequence). V was cut by 3 bases and J by 9 bases, with 12 bases left in between.